This passage covers 23 T cell receptor beta chains from one sample sequenced in a study of shared clonotypes between healthy human individuals. Profiled with immunoSEQ multiplex PCR; TCRdb holds only in-frame clones, not every one. The sample has some 2,100,000 clones, more than 90% seen once. Sequencing used naive CD4+ T cells sorted from blood. Documented subset: CD45RA+ positively selected. These receptors were obtained from a man younger than 35 in good health.

V and J are TRBV9 and TRBJ2-3; 12 positions agree with TRBD1. This CDR3 comprises 18 residues. Germline trimming cut 0 bases from V and 4 bases from J; bases unmatched to any gene: 9. CDR1 is SGDLS, CDR2 YYNGEE, per germline. CDR3 nucleotide sequence: TGTGCCAGCAGCGTAGACCTAAGGGGGACAGGGGGCGCAGATACGCAGTATTTT. Its translation is CASSVDLRGTGGADTQYF.

The V call is TRBV6-4, the J call TRBJ2-3; the match to TRBD2 covers 9 bases. The V and J ends lost 3 bases and 2 bases, in that order; junction bases with no gene match: 12. Germline V gene data show CDR1 as MRHNA and CDR2 as SNTAGT. The CDR3 loop spans 18 amino acids. CDR3 loop: CASSEDGGAGGPTDTQYF. The CDR3 bases are TGTGCCAGCAGTGAAGACGGTGGGGCGGGGGGGCCCACAGATACGCAGTATTTT.

The chain joins TRBV2 to TRBJ1-2, with D perhaps TRBD1 (5 bases). The CDR3 sequence is 13 residues long. V dropped 6 bases and J dropped 3 bases, with 11 bases sitting between them. The germline V gene encodes CDR1 SNHLY and CDR2 FYNNEI. Here the CDR3 reads CASRKGRDYGYTF. Here the CDR3 DNA reads TGTGCCAGCAGGAAGGGGAGGGACTATGGCTACACCTTC.

Details on this clone: Other DNA sequences in this sample translate to the same CDR3. CDR3 sequence reads: CASSPPGTVNEKLFF. In DNA, the CDR3 is TGTGCCAGCTCACCACCCGGGACAGTTAATGAAAAACTGTTTTTT. This chain connects TRBV18 to TRBJ1-4, with 7 bases identical to TRBD1. V trimming: 0 bases; J trimming: 4 bases; junction bases outside the gene matches: 2. There are 15 residues in the CDR3. From germline, CDR1 is KGHSH and CDR2 LQKENI.

The genes are TRBV6-1 and TRBJ1-1, with 9 bases identical to TRBD1. Unmatched junction bases numbered 10, after V lost 5 bases and J lost 6 bases. CDR3 length: 15 residues. Germline CDR1 and CDR2: MNHNS and SASEGT. CDR3 nucleotide sequence: TGTGCCAGCAGTATTGTTAGGGGACAGGGATCTGAAGCTTTCTTT. Translating gives CASSIVRGQGSEAFF.

The rearrangement joins TRBV30 to TRBJ2-4, with 7 bases lining up with TRBD2. This CDR3 has 12 amino acids. Germline V gene lookup returns CDR1 GTSNPN and CDR2 SVGIG (reference sequence). Germline trimming cut 5 bases from V and 6 bases from J; bases unmatched to any gene: 4. The chain's CDR3 is CAWAGVVNIQYF. The CDR3 DNA reads as TGTGCCTGGGCGGGGGTGGTAAACATTCAGTACTTC. Based on the CDR3 plus reference TRBV30 and TRBJ2-4, the full variable domain is SQTIHQWPATLVQPVGSPLSLECTVEGTSNPNLYWYRQAAGRGLQLLFYSVGIGQISSEVPQNLSASRPQDRQFILSSKKLLLSDSGFYLCAWAGVVNIQYFGAGTRLSVL.

The chain links TRBV29-1 to TRBJ2-7; weak D call: TRBD1 (6 bases). V lost 4 bases, J lost 0 bases, and 16 bases lay in between. The CDR3 totals 15 residues. Germline V gene lookup returns CDR1 SQVTM and CDR2 ANQGSEA. Written as DNA, the CDR3 is TGCAGCGTTGGGTTACAGGGAAGGAGCTCCTACGAGCAGTACTTC. Protein product: CSVGLQGRSSYEQYF.

Regarding this clone: The sample has other DNA sequences that encode this CDR3 too. The J gene is TRBJ2-5, the V gene TRBV5-1; D is ambiguous. Trimming removed 0 bases at V and 2 bases at J, with 8 bases between. The CDR3 has 14 residues. Germline CDR1 SGHRS, CDR2 YFSETQ. The CDR3 reads CASSLAGSQETQYF. CDR3 nucleotides: TGCGCCAGCAGCTTGGCGGGCAGTCAAGAGACCCAGTACTTC. Full variable domain (remainder filled in from reference TRBV5-1 and TRBJ2-5): KAGVTQTPRYLIKTRGQQVTLSCSPISGHRSVSWYQQTPGQGLQFLFEYFSETQRNKGNFPGRFSGRQFSNSRSEMNVSTLELGDSALYLCASSLAGSQETQYFGPGTRLLVL.

The chain is built from TRBV28 and TRBJ1-3, with a tentative D call TRBD1 (5 bases). Between the trimmed V and J ends, which lost 5 bases and 5 bases, there was a span of 19 bases. Germline CDR1 and CDR2: MDHEN and SYDVKM. This CDR3 is 16 amino acids long. CDR3 region: CASSPRETLGRNTIYF. Here the CDR3 DNA reads TGTGCCAGCAGTCCCAGGGAGACGCTGGGTCGAAACACCATATATTTT.

This clone was counted a single time. This rearrangement joins TRBV30 to TRBJ2-1; D possibly corresponds to TRBD2 (6 bases). The CDR3 is 12 amino acids. V dropped 0 bases and J dropped 14 bases, with 14 bases sitting between them. Germline CDR1 reads GTSNPN; CDR2 reads SVGIG (reference sequence). CDR3 protein: CAWSVTLSGKFF. The CDR3 DNA sequence: TGTGCCTGGAGTGTTACTCTTAGCGGAAAGTTCTTC.

This chain uses TRBV4-1 with TRBJ2-7, with no clear D. CDR3 length: 14 residues. Per germline, CDR1 MGHRA and CDR2 YSYEKL. V was shortened by 3 bases and J by 3 bases, with 12 bases between the two germline ends. This CDR3 reads CASSQLERFYEQYF. In DNA, the CDR3 is TGCGCCAGCAGCCAGCTAGAAAGGTTCTACGAGCAGTACTTC.

CDR3 sequence reads: CASSPGGLAGGPGQYF. CDR3 nucleotides: TGTGCCAGCAGCCCGGGAGGACTAGCGGGAGGGCCGGGGCAGTATTTT. The chain links TRBV5-6 to TRBJ2-3; the match to TRBD2 covers 15 bases. This CDR3 contains 16 residues. The germline gives CDR1 SGHDT, CDR2 YYEEEE. With V trimmed by 4 bases and J by 11 bases, 11 bases remained unmatched.

The rearrangement links TRBV7-3 to TRBJ2-1; 9 nucleotides align to TRBD1. CDR3 length equals 14 residues. V lost 5 bases, J lost 10 bases, and 9 bases stayed unmatched. Looked up from germline, CDR1 is SGHTA and CDR2 is FQGTGA. As DNA, the CDR3 is TGTGCCAGCAGCCCGGGACAGGGAAAATGGGAGCAGTTCTTC. It translates to CASSPGQGKWEQFF.

V and J are TRBV2 and TRBJ2-1; 7 bases align to TRBD2. V shed 6 bases and J 6 bases; nucleotides not matched to a gene: 14. CDR3 length equals 16 residues. The germline gives CDR1 SNHLY, CDR2 FYNNEI. The CDR3 loop is CASSPRREGPPNEQFF. The CDR3 DNA is TGTGCCAGCAGCCCCCGGAGGGAGGGCCCTCCCAATGAGCAGTTCTTC.

V is TRBV6-5 and J is TRBJ2-3; D tentatively reads TRBD1 or TRBD2 (5 bases each). This CDR3 region has 15 residues. Per the germline V gene, CDR1 is MNHEY and CDR2 is SVGAGI. Trimming left V 6 bases short and J 3 bases short, with 16 bases between. The chain's CDR3 is CASRKSGGGTDTQYF. The CDR3 region has the DNA TGTGCCAGCAGGAAGAGCGGTGGGGGAACAGATACGCAGTATTTT.

The CDR3 nucleotides read TGTGCCAGCAGTTTACTACAAGGGCTTGCTGAAGCTTTCTTT. Protein sequence: CASSLLQGLAEAFF. V and J are TRBV27 and TRBJ1-1; the D is unclear. Trimming stripped 2 bases from V and 6 bases from J, with 13 bases between. The CDR3 loop spans 14 amino acids. Germline CDR1 reads MNHEY; CDR2 reads SMNVEV (reference sequence).

The genes are TRBV6-5 and TRBJ1-3; weak D call: TRBD1 (6 bases). Trimming cost V 6 bases and J 1 base, with 10 bases left between them. CDR1 MNHEY and CDR2 SVGAGI come from the germline V gene. This CDR3 contains 14 residues. CDR3 sequence reads: CASRITGSGNTIYF. In DNA, the CDR3 is TGTGCCAGCAGAATAACAGGGTCTGGAAACACCATATATTTT.

The rearrangement joins TRBV6-5 to TRBJ2-5; D call uncertain. Trimming left V 6 bases short and J 5 bases short, with 19 bases between. CDR3 length: 15 residues. CDR1 is MNHEY and CDR2 is SVGAGI in the germline V gene. The chain's CDR3 is CASSSGTSLGETQYF. The CDR3, as DNA: TGTGCCAGCAGCTCCGGAACCTCTCTAGGCGAGACCCAGTACTTC.

The genes are TRBV30 and TRBJ2-2; 9 bases fit TRBD1. Germline V gives CDR1 GTSNPN, CDR2 SVGIG (reference sequence). With V trimmed by 6 bases and J by 2 bases, 4 bases remained unmatched. The length of the CDR3 is 14 residues. The CDR3 spells CACKTGGNTGELFF. The CDR3 region has the DNA TGTGCCTGTAAGACAGGGGGAAACACCGGGGAGCTGTTTTTT.

Only one count was recorded for this clone. The V and J genes are TRBV6-5 and TRBJ2-5; 7 positions agree with TRBD1. The CDR3 spans 12 residues. The germline gives CDR1 MNHEY, CDR2 SVGAGI. Germline trimming cut 6 bases from V and 5 bases from J; bases unmatched to any gene: 3. For the CDR3, the DNA is TGTGCCAGCAGCTTACAGGGGGAGACCCAGTACTTC. It encodes CASSLQGETQYF.

The rearrangement uses TRBV18 and TRBJ2-1, with TRBD2 matching over 12 bases. Germline assignment: CDR1 KGHSH and CDR2 LQKENI. Losses at the gene ends were 5 bases for V and 9 bases for J; bases not matched to a gene: 8. The CDR3 has 15 residues. CDR3 loop: CASSAGLAGMAEQFF. CDR3 in DNA: TGTGCCAGCTCAGCCGGACTAGCGGGAATGGCTGAGCAGTTCTTC.

This rearrangement joins TRBV28 to TRBJ2-7, with a tentative D call TRBD1 (6 bases). The CDR3 is made up of 14 amino acids. V was clipped by 1 base and J by 2 bases, with 9 bases between them. CDR1 and CDR2 (germline): MDHEN, SYDVKM. CDR3 protein: CASSLFGGAYEQYF. The CDR3, as DNA: TGTGCCAGCAGTTTATTTGGGGGCGCCTACGAGCAGTACTTC.

Turning to this clone: The CDR3 does not end in the conserved phenylalanine or tryptophan, so this is likely a read error. J is TRBJ1-5 and V is TRBV6-1, with TRBD1 matching over 9 bases. The germline gives CDR1 MNHNS, CDR2 SASEGT. J lost 6 bases, V lost 4 bases, and 4 bases had no gene match. The CDR3 extends over 14 amino acids. The DNA of the CDR3 is TGTGCCAGCAGTGGGGGACAGGGCGGTCAGCCCCAGCATCTT. This encodes CASSGGQGGQPQHL.